Sequencing of this T cell receptor beta chain was carried out in a study of T cell responses to AZD1222 COVID-19 vaccine. Study-wide background: Second-dose schedules of about 4 or about 12 weeks were combined. Study-wide points: Targeting of unmutated variant regions was reportedly seen in nearly half of spike-specific TCRs. Spike-specific TCR breadth and depth rose after two AZD1222 doses. Vaccine-related CD4 TCRs covered spike, predominating at 160-218 and 743-854.

Trimming cost V 1 base and J 2 bases, with 12 bases left between them. Germline values: CDR1 SGHRS, CDR2 YFSETQ. The length of the CDR3 is 16 residues. Repertoires were generated with immunoSEQ multiplex PCR, while TCRdb's copy carries only in-frame clones and drops some. The sample contains about 92,000 clones, approximately 90% of which appear only once. Points on this clone: The antigen is not known.

J is TRBJ2-2 and V is TRBV5-1, with a tentative D call TRBD1 (5 bases). This clonotype was sampled from an adult in good health. The sample consisted of peripheral blood, taken on day 0 of AZD1222 vaccination. The CDR3 nucleotides are TGCGCCAGCAGCTTGTCGTTAGGGGCAAACACCGGGGAGCTGTTTTTT. This encodes CASSLSLGANTGELFF.